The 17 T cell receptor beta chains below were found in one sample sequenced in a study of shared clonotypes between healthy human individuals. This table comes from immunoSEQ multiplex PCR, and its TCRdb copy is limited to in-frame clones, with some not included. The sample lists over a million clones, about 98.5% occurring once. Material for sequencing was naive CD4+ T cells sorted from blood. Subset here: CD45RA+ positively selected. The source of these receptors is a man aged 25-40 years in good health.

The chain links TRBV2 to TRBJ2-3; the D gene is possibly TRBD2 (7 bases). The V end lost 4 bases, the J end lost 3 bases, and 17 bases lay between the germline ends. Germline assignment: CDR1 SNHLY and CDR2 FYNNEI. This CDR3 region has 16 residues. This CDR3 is CASSALQGGGTDTQYF. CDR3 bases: TGTGCCAGCAGTGCACTACAGGGAGGGGGTACAGATACGCAGTATTTT. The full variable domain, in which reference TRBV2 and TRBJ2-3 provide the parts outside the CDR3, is EPEVTQTPSHQVTQMGQEVILRCVPISNHLYFYWYRQILGQKVEFLVSFYNNEISEKSEIFDDQFSVERPDGSNFTLKIRSTKLEDSAMYFCASSALQGGGTDTQYFGPGTRLTVL.

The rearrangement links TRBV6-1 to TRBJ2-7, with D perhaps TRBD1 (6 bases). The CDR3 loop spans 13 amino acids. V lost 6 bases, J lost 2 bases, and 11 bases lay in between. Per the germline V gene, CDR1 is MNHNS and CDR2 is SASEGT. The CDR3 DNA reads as TGTGCCAGCAGCCGAGGGGGAGCCTACGAGCAGTACTTC. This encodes CASSRGGAYEQYF.

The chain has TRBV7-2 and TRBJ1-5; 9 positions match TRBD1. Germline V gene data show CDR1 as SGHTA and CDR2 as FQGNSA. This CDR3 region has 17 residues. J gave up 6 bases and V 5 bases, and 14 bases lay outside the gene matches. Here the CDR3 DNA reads TGTGCCAGCAGCCCCAGCTCGGGACAGGGCTCGGGTCAGCCCCAGCATTTT. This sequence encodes CASSPSSGQGSGQPQHF.

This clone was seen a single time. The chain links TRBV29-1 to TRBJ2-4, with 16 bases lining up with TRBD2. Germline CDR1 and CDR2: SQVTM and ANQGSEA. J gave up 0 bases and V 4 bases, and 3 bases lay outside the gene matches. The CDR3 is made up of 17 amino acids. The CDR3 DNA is TGCAGCGTTGCGGGACTAGCGGGAGGGGTAGCCAAAAACATTCAGTACTTC. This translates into CSVAGLAGGVAKNIQYF.

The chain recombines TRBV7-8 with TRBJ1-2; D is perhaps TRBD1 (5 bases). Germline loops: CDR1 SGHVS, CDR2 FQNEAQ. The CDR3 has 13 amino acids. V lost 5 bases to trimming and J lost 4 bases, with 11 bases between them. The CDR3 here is CASSPRVSYGYTF. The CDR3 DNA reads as TGTGCCAGCAGCCCCAGGGTTAGCTATGGCTACACCTTC.

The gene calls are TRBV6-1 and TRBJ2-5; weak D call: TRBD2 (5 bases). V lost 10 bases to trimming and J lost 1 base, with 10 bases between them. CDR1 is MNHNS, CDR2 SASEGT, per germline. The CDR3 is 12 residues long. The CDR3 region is CATAEGQETQYF. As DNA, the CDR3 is TGTGCCACGGCTGAGGGCCAAGAGACCCAGTACTTC.

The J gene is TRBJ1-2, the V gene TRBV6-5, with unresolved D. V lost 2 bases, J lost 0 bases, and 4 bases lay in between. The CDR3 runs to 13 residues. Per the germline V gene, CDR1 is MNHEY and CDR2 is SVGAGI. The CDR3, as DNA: TGTGCCAGCAGTTACCTGCCTAACTATGGCTACACCTTC. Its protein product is CASSYLPNYGYTF.

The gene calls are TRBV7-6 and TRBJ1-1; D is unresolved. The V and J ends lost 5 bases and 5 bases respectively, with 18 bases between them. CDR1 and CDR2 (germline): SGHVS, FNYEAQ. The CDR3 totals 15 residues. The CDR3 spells CASSRISGLSTEAFF. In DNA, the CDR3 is TGTGCCAGCAGCCGAATATCGGGGTTATCGACTGAAGCTTTCTTT.

The CDR3 DNA reads as TGTGCCAGTAGTATAGAGAGCAGGAACACCGGGGAGCTGTTTTTT. This codes for CASSIESRNTGELFF. The J gene is TRBJ2-2, the V gene TRBV19; D gene unclear. Germline CDR1 is LNHDA and CDR2 is SQIVND (reference sequence). Trimming cost V 0 bases and J 1 base, with 6 bases left between them. The CDR3 sequence is 15 residues long.

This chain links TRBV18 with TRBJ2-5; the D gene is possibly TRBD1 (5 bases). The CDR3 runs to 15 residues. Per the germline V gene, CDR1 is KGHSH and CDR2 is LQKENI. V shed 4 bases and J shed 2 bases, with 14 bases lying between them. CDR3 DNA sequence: TGTGCCAGCTCACGGACATTCCCCCGACAAGAGACCCAGTACTTC. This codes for CASSRTFPRQETQYF.

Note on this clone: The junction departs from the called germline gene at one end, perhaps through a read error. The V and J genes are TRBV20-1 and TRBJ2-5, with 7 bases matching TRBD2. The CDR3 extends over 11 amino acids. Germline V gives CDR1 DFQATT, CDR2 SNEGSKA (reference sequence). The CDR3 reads CSPREGETQYF. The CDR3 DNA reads TGCAGTCCTAGGGAGGGGGAGACCCAGTACTTC.

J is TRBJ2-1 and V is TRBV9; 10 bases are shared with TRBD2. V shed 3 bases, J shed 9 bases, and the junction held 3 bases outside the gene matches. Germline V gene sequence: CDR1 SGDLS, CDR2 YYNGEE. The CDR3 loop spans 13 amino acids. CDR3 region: CASSGGLASEQFF. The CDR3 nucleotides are TGTGCCAGCAGCGGGGGACTAGCGTCTGAGCAGTTCTTC. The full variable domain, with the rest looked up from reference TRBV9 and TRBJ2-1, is DSGVTQTPKHLITATGQRVTLRCSPRSGDLSVYWYQQSLDQGLQFLIQYYNGEERAKGNILERFSAQQFPDLHSELNLSSLELGDSALYFCASSGGLASEQFFGPGTRLTVL.

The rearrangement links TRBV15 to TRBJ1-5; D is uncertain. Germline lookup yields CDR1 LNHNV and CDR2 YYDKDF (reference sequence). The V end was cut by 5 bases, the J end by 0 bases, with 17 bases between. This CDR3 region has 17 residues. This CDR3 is CATSYSWELNSNQPQHF. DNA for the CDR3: TGTGCCACCAGCTATTCATGGGAGCTTAATAGCAATCAGCCCCAGCATTTT.

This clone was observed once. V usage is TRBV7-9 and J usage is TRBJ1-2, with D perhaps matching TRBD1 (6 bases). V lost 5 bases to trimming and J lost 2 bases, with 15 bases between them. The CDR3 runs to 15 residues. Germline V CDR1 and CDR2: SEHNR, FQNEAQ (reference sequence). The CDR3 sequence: CASSRGGGSNYGYTF. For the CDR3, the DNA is TGTGCCAGCAGCCGAGGTGGGGGCTCAAACTATGGCTACACCTTC.

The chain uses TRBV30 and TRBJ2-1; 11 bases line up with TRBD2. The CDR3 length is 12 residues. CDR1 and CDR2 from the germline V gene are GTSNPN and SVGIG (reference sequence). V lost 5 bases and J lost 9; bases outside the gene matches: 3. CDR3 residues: CAWGGLAVEQFF. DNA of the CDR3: TGTGCCTGGGGGGGACTAGCGGTTGAGCAGTTCTTC.

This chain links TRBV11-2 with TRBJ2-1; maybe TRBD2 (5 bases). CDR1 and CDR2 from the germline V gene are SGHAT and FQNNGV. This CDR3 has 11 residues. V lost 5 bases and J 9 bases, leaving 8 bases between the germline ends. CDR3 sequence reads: CASSIGGEQFF. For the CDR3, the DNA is TGTGCCAGCAGCATAGGAGGTGAGCAGTTCTTC.

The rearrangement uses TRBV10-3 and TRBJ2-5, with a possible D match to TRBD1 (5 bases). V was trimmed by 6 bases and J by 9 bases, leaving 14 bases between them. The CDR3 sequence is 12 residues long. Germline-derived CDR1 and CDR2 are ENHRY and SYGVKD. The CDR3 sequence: CAISEKTDAQYF. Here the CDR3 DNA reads TGTGCCATCAGCGAAAAGACAGATGCCCAGTACTTC.